What follows are 28 T cell receptor beta chains derived from one specimen sequenced in a study of OX40 agonist ivuxolimab in advanced cancers. The assay was immunoSEQ multiplex PCR, and TCRdb's table has in-frame clones only and misses some. The sample carries 70,000 to 95,000 clones, 80% to 90% recorded once. The material was CD4+ or CD8+ T cells sorted from blood, obtained in a trial of the OX40 agonist ivuxolimab. These receptor sequences come from an adult with an advanced solid tumor such as melanoma, head and neck, liver or kidney cancer.

The CDR3 is CATSRDWADGENGYTF. DNA for the CDR3: TGTGCCACCAGCAGAGATTGGGCTGACGGGGAGAATGGCTACACCTTC. The V call is TRBV15, the J call TRBJ1-2; D remains ambiguous. V was clipped by 0 bases and J by 6 bases, with 17 bases between them. The CDR3 spans 16 residues. Per germline, CDR1 LNHNV and CDR2 YYDKDF (reference sequence).

This clone appeared a few times. The V call is TRBV25-1, the J call TRBJ2-7, with TRBD1 matching 7 bases. Germline values: CDR1 MGHDK, CDR2 SYGVNS. CDR3 size: 14 residues. Germline trimming cut 4 bases from V and 7 bases from J; bases unmatched to any gene: 10. The CDR3 reads CASSVGGGLLEQYF. The CDR3 region has the DNA TGTGCCAGCAGTGTAGGGGGCGGTCTATTGGAGCAGTACTTC.

The chain uses TRBV6-1 and TRBJ1-2; maybe TRBD1 (5 bases). The CDR3 covers 15 residues. Per germline, CDR1 MNHNS and CDR2 SASEGT. Between the trimmed V and J ends, which lost 6 bases and 0 bases, there was a span of 14 bases. This CDR3 reads CASSLSGTSNYGYTF. CDR3 bases: TGTGCCAGCAGCTTATCAGGGACCTCTAACTATGGCTACACCTTC.

The CDR3 here is CASKTDGLSYTF. The CDR3, as DNA: TGTGCCAGCAAGACGGACGGGCTTAGTTACACCTTC. The chain is built from TRBV2 and TRBJ1-2; D not resolved. The CDR3 totals 12 residues. V lost 7 bases to trimming and J lost 11 bases, with 17 bases between them. Germline CDR1 is SNHLY and CDR2 is FYNNEI.

The chain has TRBV6-4 and TRBJ2-1, with 8 nucleotides matching TRBD1. Germline V gene lookup returns CDR1 MRHNA and CDR2 SNTAGT. The CDR3 consists of 13 residues. The J segment lost 6 bases and the V segment lost 6 bases, leaving 4 bases of the junction unmatched. The CDR3 loop reads CASSPTGANEQFF. CDR3 bases: TGTGCCAGCAGCCCGACAGGGGCCAATGAGCAGTTCTTC.

The chain links TRBV2 to TRBJ2-5; tentative D call: TRBD1 (5 bases). The CDR3 sequence is 15 residues long. Germline lookup yields CDR1 SNHLY and CDR2 FYNNEI. V dropped 4 bases and J dropped 3 bases, with 15 bases sitting between them. CDR3 sequence reads: CASSVSRQRKETQYF. The CDR3 DNA sequence: TGTGCCAGCAGTGTCAGCCGACAGAGAAAAGAGACCCAGTACTTC. The full variable domain, with the rest looked up from reference TRBV2 and TRBJ2-5, is EPEVTQTPSHQVTQMGQEVILRCVPISNHLYFYWYRQILGQKVEFLVSFYNNEISEKSEIFDDQFSVERPDGSNFTLKIRSTKLEDSAMYFCASSVSRQRKETQYFGPGTRLLVL.

This chain uses TRBV6-1 with TRBJ2-7; tentatively, D is TRBD2 (6 bases). The CDR3 spans 16 residues. Trimming cost V 0 bases and J 3 bases, with 15 bases left between them. The V gene's germline CDR1 is MNHNS and CDR2 SASEGT. This CDR3 is CASSEATGRRDYEQYF. CDR3 bases: TGTGCCAGCAGTGAAGCGACGGGACGGAGGGACTACGAGCAGTACTTC.

The J gene is TRBJ2-7, the V gene TRBV10-3; 9 nucleotides align to TRBD2. The CDR3 runs 16 residues. Germline V gene lookup returns CDR1 ENHRY and CDR2 SYGVKD. With V trimmed by 10 bases and J by 0 bases, 13 bases remained unmatched. The CDR3 DNA follows: TGTGCCAGCCAAACCGATCCTAGCGGGACCTCCTACGAGCAGTACTTC. Translated, it gives CASQTDPSGTSYEQYF.

V is TRBV2 and J is TRBJ2-1; no firm D call. CDR1 is SNHLY, CDR2 FYNNEI, per germline. This CDR3 contains 14 residues. Trimming removed 4 bases from V and 6 bases from J, with 13 bases in between. The CDR3 DNA sequence: TGTGCCAGCAGTGGGGGTAGCCTTCGCAATGAGCAGTTCTTC. Translated: CASSGGSLRNEQFF.

This chain uses TRBV6-5 with TRBJ1-5; no definite D call. The CDR3 totals 15 residues. Germline assignment: CDR1 MNHEY and CDR2 SVGAGI. The V gene lost 0 bases and the J gene lost 3 bases, with 9 bases spanning the gap. CDR3 bases: TGTGCCAGCAGTTACTCGAAAAGGTTCAATCAGCCCCAGCATTTT. This sequence encodes CASSYSKRFNQPQHF.

The CDR3: CASSLGTGGAGSFF. The CDR3 coding sequence is TGCGCCAGCAGCTTGGGGACAGGGGGCGCGGGTAGTTTCTTT. V is TRBV5-1 and J is TRBJ1-1, with TRBD1 identical over 11 bases. Germline loops: CDR1 SGHRS, CDR2 YFSETQ. V lost 0 bases, J lost 13 bases, and 8 bases stayed unmatched. This CDR3 comprises 14 residues.

The V call is TRBV7-8, the J call TRBJ2-1; 8 nucleotides line up with TRBD2. The CDR3 is made up of 15 amino acids. With 3 bases clipped from V and 7 bases from J, the junction kept 8 bases outside the gene matches. Germline V gene sequence: CDR1 SGHVS, CDR2 FQNEAQ. CDR3 sequence (DNA): TGTGCCAGCAGCTTTGGACTAGCCCTGGGTAATGAGCAGTTCTTC. Amino acid sequence: CASSFGLALGNEQFF.

The chain couples TRBV6-4 to TRBJ2-3; D is possibly TRBD2 (7 bases). The germline CDR1 and CDR2 sequences are MRHNA and SNTAGT. The V and J ends lost 2 bases and 5 bases respectively, with 14 bases between them. The CDR3 consists of 15 residues. The CDR3 nucleotides read TGTGCCAGCAGTGACGGGGGGGGCGCGGGAGATACGCAGTATTTT. It specifies CASSDGGGAGDTQYF.

The chain is built from TRBV10-3 and TRBJ1-2; perhaps TRBD1 as D (6 bases). Germline V gives CDR1 ENHRY, CDR2 SYGVKD. The CDR3 sequence is 15 residues long. Trimming pared 3 bases from V and 4 bases from J, leaving 15 bases between. The CDR3 spells CAISDPDRSIYGYTF. CDR3 sequence (DNA): TGTGCCATCAGTGACCCGGACAGAAGTATCTATGGCTACACCTTC.

This rearrangement joins TRBV29-1 to TRBJ2-5; 9 bases agree with TRBD1. Germline CDR1 SQVTM, CDR2 ANQGSEA. V lost 4 bases, J lost 5 bases, and 5 bases stayed unmatched. The CDR3 consists of 13 residues. CDR3 bases: TGCAGCGTTGTACAGGGGGCAGGGGAGACCCAGTACTTC. Its protein is CSVVQGAGETQYF.

The rearrangement joins TRBV18 to TRBJ1-1, with D possibly TRBD1 on 5 matching bases. Per germline, CDR1 KGHSH and CDR2 LQKENI. The CDR3 is made up of 14 amino acids. Deletions cut 3 bases from V and 1 base from J, with 9 bases between. CDR3 protein: CASSPGPGNTEAFF. The CDR3 DNA reads TGTGCCAGCTCACCGGGACCAGGGAACACTGAAGCTTTCTTT.

The genes are TRBV9 and TRBJ2-5; unclear D gene. Per the germline V gene, CDR1 is SGDLS and CDR2 is YYNGEE. The CDR3 is 14 amino acids. The V and J ends lost 0 bases and 7 bases respectively, with 13 bases between them. The CDR3 nucleotides read TGTGCCAGCAGCGTAGAAGGTCAAGGTGTGACCCAGTACTTC. Translation gives CASSVEGQGVTQYF.

The chain combines TRBV7-9 with TRBJ1-5; TRBD1 agrees at 7 bases. The trim removed 8 bases at V and 7 bases at J, leaving 8 bases unmatched. From germline, CDR1 is SEHNR and CDR2 FQNEAQ (reference sequence). The CDR3 extends over 13 amino acids. In DNA, the CDR3 is TGTGCCAGCGGCCGGGACAGAGGGCAGCCCCAGCATTTT. Translation gives CASGRDRGQPQHF. Drawing the rest from reference TRBV7-9 and TRBJ1-5, the complete variable domain is DTGVSQNPRHKITKRGQNVTFRCDPISEHNRLYWYRQTLGQGPEFLTYFQNEAQLEKSRLLSDRFSAERPKGSFSTLEIQRTEQGDSAMYLCASGRDRGQPQHFGDGTRLSIL.

This clone was recorded once. The chain couples TRBV7-8 to TRBJ1-1; tentative D call: TRBD1 (5 bases). Germline lookup yields CDR1 SGHVS and CDR2 FQNEAQ. The V end was cut by 5 bases, the J end by 4 bases, with 11 bases between. The CDR3 runs 13 residues. The CDR3 loop is CASSTRGPTEAFF. DNA for the CDR3: TGTGCCAGCAGCACGAGGGGCCCCACTGAAGCTTTCTTT.

This chain joins TRBV30 and TRBJ1-6; D not certain. This CDR3 has 17 residues. Germline CDR1 GTSNPN, CDR2 SVGIG (reference sequence). V lost 0 bases to trimming and J lost 9 bases, with 21 bases between them. The CDR3 nucleotides read TGTGCCTGGAGTGTACGTTTCAGGTCAAAAGGTGGTTCACCCCTCCACTTT. It yields the protein CAWSVRFRSKGGSPLHF.

The V and J genes are TRBV6-5 and TRBJ2-6, with 7 nucleotides matching TRBD1. CDR1 and CDR2 from the germline V gene are MNHEY and SVGAGI. The V segment lost 5 bases and the J segment 2 bases; nucleotides outside the gene matches: 3. The CDR3 sequence is 15 residues long. In nucleotides, the CDR3 is TGTGCCAGCAGTCGAGGGGGCCCTGGGGCCAACGTCCTGACTTTC. Translated, it gives CASSRGGPGANVLTF.

The chain joins TRBV5-4 to TRBJ1-1; 8 nucleotides line up with TRBD1. The CDR3 consists of 14 residues. Trimming removed 1 base from V and 5 bases from J; junction bases left unmatched: 4. The germline CDR1 and CDR2 sequences are SGHNT and YYREEE (reference sequence). Here the CDR3 reads CASSLPGGYTEAFF. The CDR3 DNA is TGTGCCAGCAGCTTGCCAGGGGGCTATACTGAAGCTTTCTTT.

This chain uses TRBV6-6 with TRBJ2-7; D is perhaps TRBD1 or TRBD2 (6 bases each). V was trimmed by 6 bases and J by 4 bases, leaving 16 bases between them. There are 14 residues in the CDR3. The germline CDR1 and CDR2 sequences are MNHNY and SVGAGI (reference sequence). In nucleotides, the CDR3 is TGTGCCAGCAGAACCCCGGGGGCAGGTTACGAGCAGTACTTC. This codes for CASRTPGAGYEQYF.

J is TRBJ1-1 and V is TRBV19, with TRBD1 matching 10 bases. CDR3 length equals 15 residues. Trimming removed 6 bases from V and 1 base from J; junction bases left unmatched: 5. Germline values: CDR1 LNHDA, CDR2 SQIVND (reference sequence). The CDR3 DNA reads as TGTGCCAGTAGCCCAGGGGACAGGGGGAACACTGAAGCTTTCTTT. This codes for CASSPGDRGNTEAFF.

The chain carries TRBV4-2 and TRBJ1-5; D remains ambiguous. V was clipped by 0 bases and J by 3 bases, with 3 bases between them. From germline, CDR1 is LGHNA and CDR2 YNFKEQ. The CDR3 covers 13 residues. The CDR3 DNA follows: TGTGCCAGCAGCCAAGAACACAATCAGCCCCAGCATTTT. It translates to CASSQEHNQPQHF.

The chain recombines TRBV28 with TRBJ2-5; TRBD1 aligns across 7 bases. The CDR3 has 16 amino acids. The junction had 9 bases not matched to a gene; V was cut back by 5 bases and J by 0 bases. Germline V gene data show CDR1 as MDHEN and CDR2 as SYDVKM. CDR3 sequence reads: CASSDTGQPDQETQYF. CDR3 DNA: TGTGCCAGCAGTGACACGGGACAGCCAGACCAAGAGACCCAGTACTTC.

This clone was counted once. This sequence joins TRBV18 and TRBJ1-1, with D possibly being TRBD1 (5 bases). Trimming pared 5 bases from V and 2 bases from J, leaving 9 bases between. The CDR3 totals 13 residues. CDR1 KGHSH and CDR2 LQKENI come from the germline V gene. Here the CDR3 reads CASSATENTEAFF. The DNA for the CDR3 is TGTGCCAGCTCAGCGACAGAAAACACTGAAGCTTTCTTT.

The chain joins TRBV19 to TRBJ2-1, with a weak D call TRBD2 (6 bases). From germline, CDR1 is LNHDA and CDR2 SQIVND (reference sequence). The CDR3 runs to 13 residues. V was pared by 3 bases and J by 4 bases, with 7 bases between. The CDR3 DNA sequence: TGTGCCAGTAGTATCAGCGGGTACAATGAGCAGTTCTTC. Protein sequence: CASSISGYNEQFF.